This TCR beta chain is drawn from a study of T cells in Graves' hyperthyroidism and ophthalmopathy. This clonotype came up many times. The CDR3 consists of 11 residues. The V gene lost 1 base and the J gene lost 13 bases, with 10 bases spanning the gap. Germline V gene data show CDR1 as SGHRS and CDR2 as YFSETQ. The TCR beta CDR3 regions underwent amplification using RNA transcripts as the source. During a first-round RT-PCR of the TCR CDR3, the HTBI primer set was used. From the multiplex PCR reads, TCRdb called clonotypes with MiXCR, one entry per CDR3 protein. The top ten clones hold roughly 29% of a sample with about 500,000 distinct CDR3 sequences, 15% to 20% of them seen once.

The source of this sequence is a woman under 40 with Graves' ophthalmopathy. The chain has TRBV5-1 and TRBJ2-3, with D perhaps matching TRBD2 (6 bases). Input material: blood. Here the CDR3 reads CASSLRDSEYF. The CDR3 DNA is TGCGCCAGCAGCTTGAGGGACTCTGAGTATTTT.